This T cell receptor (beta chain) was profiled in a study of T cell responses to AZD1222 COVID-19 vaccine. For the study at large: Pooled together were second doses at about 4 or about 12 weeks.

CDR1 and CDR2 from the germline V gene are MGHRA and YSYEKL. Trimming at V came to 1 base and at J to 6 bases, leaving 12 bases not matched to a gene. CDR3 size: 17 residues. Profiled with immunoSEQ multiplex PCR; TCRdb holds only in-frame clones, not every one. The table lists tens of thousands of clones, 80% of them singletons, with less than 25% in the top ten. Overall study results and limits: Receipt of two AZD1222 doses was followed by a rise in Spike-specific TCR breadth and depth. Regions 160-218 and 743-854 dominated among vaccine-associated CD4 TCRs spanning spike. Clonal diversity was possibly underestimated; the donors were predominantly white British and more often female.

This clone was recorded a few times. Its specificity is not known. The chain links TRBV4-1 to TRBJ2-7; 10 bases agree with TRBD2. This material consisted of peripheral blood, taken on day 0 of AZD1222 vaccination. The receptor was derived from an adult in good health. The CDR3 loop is CASSQVAPGLASTEQYF. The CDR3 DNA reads TGCGCCAGCAGCCAAGTGGCTCCGGGACTAGCGTCTACCGAGCAGTACTTC.